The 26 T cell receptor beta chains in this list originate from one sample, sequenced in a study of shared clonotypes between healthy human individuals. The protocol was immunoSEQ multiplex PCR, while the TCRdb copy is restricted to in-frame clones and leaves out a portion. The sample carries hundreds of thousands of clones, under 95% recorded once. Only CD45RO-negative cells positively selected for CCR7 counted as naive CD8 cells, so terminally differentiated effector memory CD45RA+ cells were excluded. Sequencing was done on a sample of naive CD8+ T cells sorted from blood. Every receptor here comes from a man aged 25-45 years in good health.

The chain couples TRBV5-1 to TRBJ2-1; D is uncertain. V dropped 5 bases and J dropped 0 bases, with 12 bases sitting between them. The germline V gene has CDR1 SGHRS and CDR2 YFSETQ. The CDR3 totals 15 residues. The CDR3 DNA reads TGCGCCAGCAGGAGTACCCTAAGCTCCTACAATGAGCAGTTCTTC. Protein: CASRSTLSSYNEQFF.

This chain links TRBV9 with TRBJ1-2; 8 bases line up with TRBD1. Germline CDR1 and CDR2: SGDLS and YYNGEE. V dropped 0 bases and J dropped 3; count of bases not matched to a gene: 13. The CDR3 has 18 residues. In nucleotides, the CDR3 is TGTGCCAGCAGCGTAGCGGACAGGGAGGGGAGGTCGTACTATGGCTACACCTTC. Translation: CASSVADREGRSYYGYTF.

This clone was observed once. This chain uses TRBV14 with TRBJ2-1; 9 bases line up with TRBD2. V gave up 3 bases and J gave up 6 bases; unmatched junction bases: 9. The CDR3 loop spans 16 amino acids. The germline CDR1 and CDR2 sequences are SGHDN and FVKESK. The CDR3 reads CASSHPSGVFFNEQFF. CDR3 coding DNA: TGTGCCAGCAGCCATCCTAGCGGGGTTTTTTTCAATGAGCAGTTCTTC.

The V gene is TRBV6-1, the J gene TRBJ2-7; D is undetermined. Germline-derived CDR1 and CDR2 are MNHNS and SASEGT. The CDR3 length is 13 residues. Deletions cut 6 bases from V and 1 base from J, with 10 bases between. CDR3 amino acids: CASRFRASYEQYF. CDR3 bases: TGTGCCAGCAGGTTCCGGGCTTCCTACGAGCAGTACTTC.

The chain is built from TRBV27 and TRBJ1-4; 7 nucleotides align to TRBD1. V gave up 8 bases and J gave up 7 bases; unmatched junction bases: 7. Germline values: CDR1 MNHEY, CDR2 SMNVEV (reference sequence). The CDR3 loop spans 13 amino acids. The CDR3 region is CASRDSIFEKLFF. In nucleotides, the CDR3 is TGTGCCAGCCGGGACAGCATCTTTGAAAAACTGTTTTTT.

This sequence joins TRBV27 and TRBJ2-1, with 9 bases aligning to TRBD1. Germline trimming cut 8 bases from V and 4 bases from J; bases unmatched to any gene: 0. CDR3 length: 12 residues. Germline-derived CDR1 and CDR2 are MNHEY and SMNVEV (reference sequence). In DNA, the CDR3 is TGTGCCAGCGGGACAGGGTACAATGAGCAGTTCTTC. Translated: CASGTGYNEQFF.

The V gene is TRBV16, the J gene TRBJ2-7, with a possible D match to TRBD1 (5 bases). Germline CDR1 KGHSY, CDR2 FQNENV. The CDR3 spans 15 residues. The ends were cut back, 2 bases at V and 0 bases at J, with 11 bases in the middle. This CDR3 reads CASSQHTGVSYEQYF. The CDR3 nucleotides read TGTGCCAGCAGCCAACATACAGGCGTCTCCTACGAGCAGTACTTC.

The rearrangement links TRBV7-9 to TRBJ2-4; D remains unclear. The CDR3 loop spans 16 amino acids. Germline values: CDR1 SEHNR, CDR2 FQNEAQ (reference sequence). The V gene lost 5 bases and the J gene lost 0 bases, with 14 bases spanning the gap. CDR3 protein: CASSPEGLLAKNIQYF. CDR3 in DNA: TGTGCCAGCAGCCCCGAAGGCCTGCTAGCCAAAAACATTCAGTACTTC. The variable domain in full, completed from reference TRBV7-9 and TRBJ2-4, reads DTGVSQNPRHKITKRGQNVTFRCDPISEHNRLYWYRQTLGQGPEFLTYFQNEAQLEKSRLLSDRFSAERPKGSFSTLEIQRTEQGDSAMYLCASSPEGLLAKNIQYFGAGTRLSVL.

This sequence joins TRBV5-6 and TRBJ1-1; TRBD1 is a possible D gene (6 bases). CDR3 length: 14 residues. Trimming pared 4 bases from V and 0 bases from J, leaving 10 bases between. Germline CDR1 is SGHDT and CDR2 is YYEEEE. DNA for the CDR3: TGTGCCAGCAGCGACGGACAGTTGAACACTGAAGCTTTCTTT. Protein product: CASSDGQLNTEAFF.

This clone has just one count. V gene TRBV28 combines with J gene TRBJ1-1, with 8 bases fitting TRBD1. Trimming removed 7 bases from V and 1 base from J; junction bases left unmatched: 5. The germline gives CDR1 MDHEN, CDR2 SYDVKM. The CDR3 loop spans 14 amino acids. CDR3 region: CASKRTGRNTEAFF. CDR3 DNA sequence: TGTGCCAGCAAAAGGACAGGGCGGAACACTGAAGCTTTCTTT.

DNA for the CDR3: TGCGCCAGCAGCCCGGCGCAAGCGGGAGGGTCCGAGCAGTACTTC. Amino acids: CASSPAQAGGSEQYF. This chain joins TRBV4-1 and TRBJ2-7; 10 positions match TRBD2. Germline-derived CDR1 and CDR2 are MGHRA and YSYEKL. The CDR3 totals 15 residues. Trimming cost V 4 bases and J 6 bases; bases outside gene matches: 9.

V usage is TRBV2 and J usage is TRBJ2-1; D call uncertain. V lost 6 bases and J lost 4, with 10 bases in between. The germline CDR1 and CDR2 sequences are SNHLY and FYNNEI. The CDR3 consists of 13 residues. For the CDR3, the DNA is TGTGCCAGCAGCTCCTGGGCGTACAATGAGCAGTTCTTC. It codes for CASSSWAYNEQFF.

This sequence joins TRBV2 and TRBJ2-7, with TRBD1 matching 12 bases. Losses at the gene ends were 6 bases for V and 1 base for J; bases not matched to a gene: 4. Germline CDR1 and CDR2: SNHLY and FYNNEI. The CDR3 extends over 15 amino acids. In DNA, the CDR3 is TGTGCCAGCAGGGAGGGACAGGGGGCGTCCTACGAGCAGTACTTC. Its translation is CASREGQGASYEQYF. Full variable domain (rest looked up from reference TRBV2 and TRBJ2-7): EPEVTQTPSHQVTQMGQEVILRCVPISNHLYFYWYRQILGQKVEFLVSFYNNEISEKSEIFDDQFSVERPDGSNFTLKIRSTKLEDSAMYFCASREGQGASYEQYFGPGTRLTVT.

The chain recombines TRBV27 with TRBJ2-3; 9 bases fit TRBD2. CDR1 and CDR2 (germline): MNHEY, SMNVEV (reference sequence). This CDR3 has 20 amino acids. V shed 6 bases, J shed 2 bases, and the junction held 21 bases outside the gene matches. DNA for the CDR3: TGTGCCAGCAGCGTCCAGGGTAGGAGACTAGCGGCAGAGAACACAGATACGCAGTATTTT. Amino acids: CASSVQGRRLAAENTDTQYF.

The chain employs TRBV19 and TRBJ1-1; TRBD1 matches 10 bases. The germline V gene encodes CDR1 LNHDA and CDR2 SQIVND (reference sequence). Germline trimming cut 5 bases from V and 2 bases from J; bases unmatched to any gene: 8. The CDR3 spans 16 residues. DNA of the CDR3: TGTGCCAGTAGTCGGGACAGGGGAATTTCAAACACTGAAGCTTTCTTT. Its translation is CASSRDRGISNTEAFF.

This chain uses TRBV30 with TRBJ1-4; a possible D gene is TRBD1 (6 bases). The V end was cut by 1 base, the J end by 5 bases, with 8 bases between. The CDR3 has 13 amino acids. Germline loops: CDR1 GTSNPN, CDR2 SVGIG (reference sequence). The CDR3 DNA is TGTGCCTGGAGTGGGACAGTGAATGAAAAACTGTTTTTT. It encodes CAWSGTVNEKLFF. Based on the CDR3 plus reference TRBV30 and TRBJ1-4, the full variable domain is SQTIHQWPATLVQPVGSPLSLECTVEGTSNPNLYWYRQAAGRGLQLLFYSVGIGQISSEVPQNLSASRPQDRQFILSSKKLLLSDSGFYLCAWSGTVNEKLFFGSGTQLSVL.

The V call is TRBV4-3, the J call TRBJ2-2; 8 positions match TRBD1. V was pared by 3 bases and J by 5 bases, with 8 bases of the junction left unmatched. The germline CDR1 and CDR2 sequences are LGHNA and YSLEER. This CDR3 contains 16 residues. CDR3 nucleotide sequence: TGCGCCAGCAGCCAGGGTACAGGGGGGCTGACCGGGGAGCTGTTTTTT. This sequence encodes CASSQGTGGLTGELFF.

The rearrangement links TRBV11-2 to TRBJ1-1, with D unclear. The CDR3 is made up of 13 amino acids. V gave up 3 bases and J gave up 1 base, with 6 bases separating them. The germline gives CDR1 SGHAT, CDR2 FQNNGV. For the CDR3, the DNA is TGTGCCAGCAGCTTGGCAGCGAACACTGAAGCTTTCTTT. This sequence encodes CASSLAANTEAFF.

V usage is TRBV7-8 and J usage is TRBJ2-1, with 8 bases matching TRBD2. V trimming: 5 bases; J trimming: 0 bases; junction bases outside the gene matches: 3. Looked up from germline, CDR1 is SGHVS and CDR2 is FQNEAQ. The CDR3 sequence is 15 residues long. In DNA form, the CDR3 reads TGTGCCAGCAGCCCGGCGGGAGGCTCCTACAATGAGCAGTTCTTC. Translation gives CASSPAGGSYNEQFF.

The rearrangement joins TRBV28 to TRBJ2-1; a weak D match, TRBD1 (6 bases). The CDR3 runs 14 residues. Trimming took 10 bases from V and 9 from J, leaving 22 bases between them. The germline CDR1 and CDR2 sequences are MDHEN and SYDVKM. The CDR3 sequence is CATRDIASGREQFF. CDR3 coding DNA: TGTGCCACCCGGGACATCGCCTCTGGGCGTGAGCAGTTCTTC.

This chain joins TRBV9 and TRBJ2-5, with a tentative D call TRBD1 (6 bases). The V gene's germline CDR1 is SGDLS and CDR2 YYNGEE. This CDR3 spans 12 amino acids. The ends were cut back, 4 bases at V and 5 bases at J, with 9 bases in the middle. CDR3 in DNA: TGTGCCAGCAGCACTGGACAGGAGACCCAGTACTTC. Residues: CASSTGQETQYF.

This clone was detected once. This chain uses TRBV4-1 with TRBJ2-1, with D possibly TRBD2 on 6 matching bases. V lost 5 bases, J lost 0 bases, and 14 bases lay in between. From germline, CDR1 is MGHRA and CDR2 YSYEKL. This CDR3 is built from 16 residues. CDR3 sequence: CASSSFGGSSYNEQFF. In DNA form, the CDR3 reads TGCGCCAGCAGCTCCTTCGGAGGGAGCTCCTACAATGAGCAGTTCTTC.

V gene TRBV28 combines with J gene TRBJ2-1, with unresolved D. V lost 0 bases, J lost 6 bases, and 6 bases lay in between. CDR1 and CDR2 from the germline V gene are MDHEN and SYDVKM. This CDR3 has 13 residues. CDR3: CASSLWKSNEQFF. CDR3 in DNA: TGTGCCAGCAGTTTATGGAAAAGCAATGAGCAGTTCTTC. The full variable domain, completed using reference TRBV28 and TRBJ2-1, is DVKVTQSSRYLVKRTGEKVFLECVQDMDHENMFWYRQDPGLGLRLIYFSYDVKMKEKGDIPEGYSVSREKKERFSLILESASTNQTSMYLCASSLWKSNEQFFGPGTRLTVL.

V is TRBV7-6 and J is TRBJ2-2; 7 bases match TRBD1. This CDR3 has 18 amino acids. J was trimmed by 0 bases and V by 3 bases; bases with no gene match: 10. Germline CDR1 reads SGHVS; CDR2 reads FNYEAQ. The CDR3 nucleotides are TGTGCCAGCAGCTTTACGACAGGGCTGAACTCGAACACCGGGGAGCTGTTTTTT. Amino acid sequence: CASSFTTGLNSNTGELFF.

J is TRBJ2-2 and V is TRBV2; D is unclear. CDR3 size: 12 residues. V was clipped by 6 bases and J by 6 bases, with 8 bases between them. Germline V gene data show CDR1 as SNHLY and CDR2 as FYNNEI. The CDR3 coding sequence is TGTGCCAGCAGATCTGGGGCCGGGGAGCTGTTTTTT. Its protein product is CASRSGAGELFF.

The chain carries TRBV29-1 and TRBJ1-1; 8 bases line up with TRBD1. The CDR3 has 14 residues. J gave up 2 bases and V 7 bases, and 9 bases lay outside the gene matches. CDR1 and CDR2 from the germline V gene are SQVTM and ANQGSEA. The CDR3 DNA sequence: TGCAGCGCTTTGGACAGGGACGGAAACACTGAAGCTTTCTTT. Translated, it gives CSALDRDGNTEAFF.